These 13 T cell receptor beta chains were all obtained from the same sample, sequenced in a study of blood T cell repertoires in COVID-19. Method: immunoSEQ multiplex PCR; TCRdb's copy keeps in-frame clones and lacks some. The sample shows just over 90,000 clones, roughly 90% of them seen only once. Material: peripheral blood. The source is a human donor with active COVID-19. The donor label of this sample is uncertain.

The count of this clone is one. The chain recombines TRBV24-1 with TRBJ2-2, with D possibly TRBD1 on 6 matching bases. Germline V lookup: CDR1 KGHDR, CDR2 SFDVKD. The ends were cut back, 6 bases at V and 0 bases at J, with 13 bases in the middle. This CDR3 region has 16 residues. CDR3 sequence (DNA): TGTGCCACCAGTCCAGGGGTTCCGGCGAACACCGGGGAGCTGTTTTTT. Translated, it gives CATSPGVPANTGELFF.

The chain has TRBV28 and TRBJ2-5; 7 bases line up with TRBD1. The CDR3 is made up of 15 amino acids. The germline gives CDR1 MDHEN, CDR2 SYDVKM. The ends lost 6 bases at V and 1 base at J; junction bases unmatched: 8. CDR3 sequence reads: CASSQGERLQETQYF. For the CDR3, the DNA is TGTGCCAGCAGCCAGGGGGAGAGACTCCAAGAGACCCAGTACTTC.

This chain uses TRBV2 with TRBJ1-1; 9 nucleotides align to TRBD1. This CDR3 spans 11 amino acids. The V segment lost 5 bases and the J segment 9 bases; nucleotides outside the gene matches: 1. From germline, CDR1 is SNHLY and CDR2 FYNNEI. CDR3 sequence (DNA): TGTGCCAGCAGTTACAGGGGGCAAGCTTTCTTT. It encodes CASSYRGQAFF.

The table lists this clone with a count of one. The V gene is TRBV6-6, the J gene TRBJ1-2, with D perhaps TRBD1 (5 bases). Germline CDR1 and CDR2: MNHNY and SVGAGI (reference sequence). The CDR3 is 14 residues long. V was pared by 10 bases and J by 8 bases, with 23 bases between. This CDR3 is CATKGREGVWGYTF. The CDR3 nucleotides read TGTGCCACCAAGGGGAGGGAGGGTGTCTGGGGCTACACCTTC.

The CDR3 DNA reads TGTGCCAGCAGGCGGCCGAACACTGAAGCTTTCTTT. Encoded protein: CASRRPNTEAFF. The rearrangement links TRBV11-2 to TRBJ1-1; no definite D call. The CDR3 has 12 amino acids. Trimming removed 6 bases from V and 1 base from J, with 6 bases in between. CDR1 and CDR2 from the germline V gene are SGHAT and FQNNGV.

This chain uses TRBV2 with TRBJ1-6; 8 nucleotides align to TRBD1. V lost 3 bases and J lost 10; bases outside the gene matches: 8. CDR3 length: 15 residues. Germline assignment: CDR1 SNHLY and CDR2 FYNNEI. CDR3 protein: CASSDQTGEVSPLHF. CDR3 bases: TGTGCCAGCAGTGACCAGACAGGGGAGGTGTCACCCCTCCACTTT. Variable domain in full (rest from reference TRBV2 and TRBJ1-6): EPEVTQTPSHQVTQMGQEVILRCVPISNHLYFYWYRQILGQKVEFLVSFYNNEISEKSEIFDDQFSVERPDGSNFTLKIRSTKLEDSAMYFCASSDQTGEVSPLHFGNGTRLTVT.

This clone has a handful of counts. V gene TRBV9 combines with J gene TRBJ2-5; 15 bases are shared with TRBD2. CDR1 and CDR2 (germline): SGDLS, YYNGEE. V gave up 0 bases and J gave up 3 bases; unmatched junction bases: 6. The CDR3 has 18 amino acids. CDR3 sequence: CASSVEGLAGGREETQYF. DNA of the CDR3: TGTGCCAGCAGCGTAGAGGGACTAGCGGGGGGCAGGGAAGAGACCCAGTACTTC. Variable domain in full (rest from reference TRBV9 and TRBJ2-5): DSGVTQTPKHLITATGQRVTLRCSPRSGDLSVYWYQQSLDQGLQFLIQYYNGEERAKGNILERFSAQQFPDLHSELNLSSLELGDSALYFCASSVEGLAGGREETQYFGPGTRLLVL.

The V gene is TRBV9, the J gene TRBJ2-7, with 14 bases that match TRBD2. The length of the CDR3 is 16 residues. The V gene end was trimmed by 0 bases and the J gene end by 1 base; junction bases not matched to a gene: 0. In germline, CDR1 is SGDLS, CDR2 YYNGEE. The CDR3 loop reads CASSVGTSGGSYEQYF. Here the CDR3 DNA reads TGTGCCAGCAGCGTAGGGACTAGCGGGGGGTCCTACGAGCAGTACTTC.

This clone appeared once. This chain links TRBV29-1 with TRBJ2-1, with TRBD1 matching over 12 bases. V lost 6 bases, J lost 7 bases, and 13 bases stayed unmatched. This CDR3 spans 16 amino acids. The germline CDR1 and CDR2 sequences are SQVTM and ANQGSEA. The CDR3 sequence: CSVHSGTGGTSNEQFF. DNA for the CDR3: TGCAGCGTCCACTCTGGGACAGGGGGCACTTCAAATGAGCAGTTCTTC.

The rearrangement links TRBV3-1 (or the pseudogene TRBV3-2) to TRBJ2-6; a weak D match, TRBD2 (6 bases). The germline V gene has CDR1 LGHDT and CDR2 YNNKEL (reference sequence). V lost 6 bases, J lost 0 bases, and 15 bases lay in between. This CDR3 is 17 amino acids long. The CDR3 loop is CASSRGTSSSGANVLTF. CDR3 sequence (DNA): TGTGCCAGCAGTCGGGGGACCTCCAGCTCTGGGGCCAACGTCCTGACTTTC.

The V call is TRBV7-2, the J call TRBJ1-2; D remains unclear. V lost 5 bases to trimming and J lost 1 base, with 17 bases between them. The germline V gene has CDR1 SGHTA and CDR2 FQGNSA. The CDR3 sequence is 16 residues long. The CDR3 DNA sequence: TGTGCCAGCAGCCGGGGTTTAGCTCTAGATAACTATGGCTACACCTTC. The encoded protein is CASSRGLALDNYGYTF.

This clone was seen a single time. The chain is built from TRBV18 and TRBJ1-1; no reliable D call. V was cut by 6 bases and J by 3 bases, with 11 bases left in between. In germline, CDR1 is KGHSH, CDR2 LQKENI. The CDR3 has 13 residues. DNA of the CDR3: TGTGCCAGCTCCCGTGAGCGGGACACTGAAGCTTTCTTT. Translating gives CASSRERDTEAFF.

CDR3 in DNA: TGCGCCAGCAGCCAAGATTTCAACAGGGCTCCTGAAGCTTTCTTT. Its protein product is CASSQDFNRAPEAFF. The rearrangement links TRBV4-1 to TRBJ1-1; possible D gene TRBD1, 6 bases. The CDR3 is 15 residues long. V lost 0 bases to trimming and J lost 6 bases, with 14 bases between them. The germline V gene encodes CDR1 MGHRA and CDR2 YSYEKL.